The following is a T cell receptor beta chain sequence with its context. Its specificity is unknown. The sample is drawn from a study of cytomegalovirus exposure and HLA in healthy donors. Study context: The same platform used for the approximately 700 first-cohort repertoires was also used for the 90 to 150 validation repertoires, as a later analysis reported.

Findings of the study overall: Reported performance of the classifier showed diagnosis of cytomegalovirus status with high specificity and sensitivity. It was found in a later analysis that first-cohort TCR clusters tended to co-occur in the 100 to 150 validation repertoires. In vitro data verified a few CMV-associated chains as specific for CMV antigens.

Here immunoSEQ multiplex PCR was the method, and the copy in TCRdb shows in-frame clones only, minus some. The sample lists about 78,000 clones; 90% to 97% were seen once. The sequence was collected from a man aged 18 to 35 in good health and CMV-seropositive. Sequenced sample: PBMCs.

CDR3 nucleotides: TGTGCCAGCAGTCGCCGAACACAGAGCTCCTACAATGAGCAGTTCTTC. This sequence encodes CASSRRTQSSYNEQFF. The rearrangement uses TRBV27 and TRBJ2-1; no firm D call. Trimming shortened V by 5 bases and J by 0 bases, and 14 bases separated the two germline ends. Germline V gene lookup returns CDR1 MNHEY and CDR2 SMNVEV (reference sequence). This CDR3 is built from 16 residues.